This T cell receptor (beta chain) was recorded in a study of metastatic and nonmetastatic thyroid tumors. The CDR3 runs 18 residues. Looked up from germline, CDR1 is DFQATT and CDR2 is SNEGSKA (reference sequence). The ends were cut back, 6 bases at V and 8 bases at J, with 34 bases in the middle. TCRdb re-called the PCR reads with MiXCR. The profile covers approximately 23,000 clones, with 35% to 45% appearing a single time and 20% to 25% taken by the ten largest. A word on this clone: Its antigen remains unidentified.

Every patient was untreated before thyroid surgery. Whole-study results and caveats: As reported, TCR beta diversity in blood and tumor was significantly higher in malignant thyroid tumors than in benign nodules.

The V gene is TRBV20-1, the J gene TRBJ1-2; possible D gene TRBD1, 5 bases. The sequencing input was blood. This TCR came from a male donor with papillary thyroid cancer or a benign thyroid nodule (not recorded which). Some clones in this sample may be carry-over from other donors' samples. The CDR3 nucleotides are TGCAGTGCACCCTCGTCCGGCAGGGTACGATTTATAAATGGAGGCTACACCTTC. Translating gives CSAPSSGRVRFINGGYTF.